These 32 T cell receptor beta chains were all obtained from the same sample, sequenced in a study of regulatory and conventional T cells in RAG deficiency. The repertoire was sequenced with immunoSEQ multiplex PCR; TCRdb's copy has only in-frame clones and lacks some. This sample has roughly 32,000 clones; around 96% occur once, and the top ten carry roughly 0.35%. The sorted conventional CD4+ T cells were CD25-low and CD127-high, with genomic DNA sequenced. The data were also submitted as part of a second study, on regulatory T cells. This second report adds: Amplification used 52 TRBV primers and 13 TRBJ primers.

Source material: CD25- CD4+ T cells sorted from blood. These receptors all stem from a human donor in good health.

This clone was found once. The genes are TRBV19 and TRBJ1-4; D gene unclear. Germline V lookup: CDR1 LNHDA, CDR2 SQIVND (reference sequence). The CDR3 is 13 residues long. With 0 bases removed from V and 11 bases from J, the gap between germline ends came to 10 bases. The CDR3 reads CASSIDRGFKLFF. The CDR3 DNA reads as TGTGCCAGTAGTATAGACCGCGGGTTCAAACTGTTTTTT. The full variable domain, in which reference TRBV19 and TRBJ1-4 provide the parts outside the CDR3, is DGGITQSPKYLFRKEGQNVTLSCEQNLNHDAMYWYRQDPGQGLRLIYYSQIVNDFQKGDIAEGYSVSREKKESFPLTVTSAQKNPTAFYLCASSIDRGFKLFFGSGTQLSVL.

The chain is built from TRBV29-1 and TRBJ2-2; TRBD1 agrees at 7 bases. This CDR3 has 16 amino acids. The J segment lost 3 bases and the V segment lost 4 bases, leaving 11 bases of the junction unmatched. Germline CDR1 and CDR2: SQVTM and ANQGSEA. Here the CDR3 reads CSVARVVGGDTGELFF. The CDR3 region has the DNA TGCAGCGTTGCTCGGGTGGTAGGGGGCGACACCGGGGAGCTGTTTTTT.

Only one count was recorded for this clone. For the CDR3, the DNA is TGCGCCAGCAGCTTGGTTCCGGGGTTGGAAGAGACCCAGTACTTC. This gives the protein CASSLVPGLEETQYF. The rearrangement joins TRBV5-1 to TRBJ2-5, with D perhaps matching TRBD2 (5 bases). Germline V gives CDR1 SGHRS, CDR2 YFSETQ. The CDR3 has 15 amino acids. Trimming took off 0 bases at V and 3 bases at J, with 12 bases between the two ends.

The rearrangement links TRBV30 to TRBJ2-1; 9 nucleotides agree with TRBD2. The CDR3 is 14 residues long. Germline assignment: CDR1 GTSNPN and CDR2 SVGIG (reference sequence). Trimming removed 5 bases from V and 6 bases from J; junction bases left unmatched: 8. The CDR3, as DNA: TGTGCCTGGGAGATCCTAGCGGGATTCAATGAGCAGTTCTTC. This codes for CAWEILAGFNEQFF.

The rearrangement links TRBV6-5 to TRBJ2-1; 7 nucleotides align to TRBD2. V gave up 0 bases and J gave up 9 bases; unmatched junction bases: 8. Germline loops: CDR1 MNHEY, CDR2 SVGAGI. This CDR3 is 15 amino acids long. The CDR3 coding sequence is TGTGCCAGCAGTTACTCATCCCCAGGGAGGGGTGAGCAGTTCTTC. Translation: CASSYSSPGRGEQFF.

This CDR3 reads CASSEAGVEQYF. DNA for the CDR3: TGTGCCAGCAGTGAAGCGGGAGTAGAGCAGTACTTC. The chain carries TRBV2 and TRBJ2-7, with a weak D call TRBD2 (5 bases). The CDR3 is made up of 12 amino acids. The V gene's germline CDR1 is SNHLY and CDR2 FYNNEI. V was shortened by 0 bases and J by 7 bases, with 7 bases between the two germline ends.

The chain couples TRBV10-3 to TRBJ2-5, with TRBD2 identical over 10 bases. Germline assignment: CDR1 ENHRY and CDR2 SYGVKD. This CDR3 is built from 16 residues. J lost 1 base, V lost 4 bases, and 6 bases had no gene match. The CDR3 protein is CAISARSGGFQETQYF. The CDR3 DNA reads as TGTGCCATCAGTGCCCGTAGCGGGGGGTTCCAAGAGACCCAGTACTTC.

This chain uses TRBV18 with TRBJ2-1; a possible D gene is TRBD2 (6 bases). CDR1 and CDR2 from the germline V gene are KGHSH and LQKENI. With 2 bases removed from V and 6 bases from J, the gap between germline ends came to 14 bases. This CDR3 is built from 15 residues. CDR3 protein: CASSPISGSLNEQFF. CDR3 nucleotides: TGTGCCAGCTCACCAATCTCCGGGAGCCTCAATGAGCAGTTCTTC.

The chain has TRBV9 and TRBJ1-1, with D tentatively TRBD1 (5 bases). Trimming shortened V by 1 base and J by 10 bases, and 20 bases separated the two germline ends. This CDR3 has 15 residues. CDR1 and CDR2 from the germline V gene are SGDLS and YYNGEE. The CDR3 sequence is CASSVLASGAGGAFF. The CDR3 DNA reads as TGTGCCAGCAGCGTACTGGCCTCCGGGGCCGGGGGAGCTTTCTTT.

This clone was found once. This chain uses TRBV7-3 with TRBJ2-4; 7 bases align to TRBD1. CDR1 and CDR2 from the germline V gene are SGHTA and FQGTGA. Trimming took 5 bases from V and 3 from J; bases not matched to a gene: 4. The CDR3 totals 14 residues. The CDR3 DNA reads as TGTGCCAGCAGCAATAGACAGGGCAAAAACATTCAGTACTTC. This sequence encodes CASSNRQGKNIQYF.

J is TRBJ1-5 and V is TRBV18, with TRBD1 matching 9 bases. The CDR3 extends over 15 amino acids. Germline V gene lookup returns CDR1 KGHSH and CDR2 LQKENI. Losses at the gene ends were 5 bases for V and 6 bases for J; bases not matched to a gene: 8. As DNA, the CDR3 is TGTGCCAGCTCAACAGGGGGCTCAGGGAGTCAGCCCCAGCATTTT. This gives the protein CASSTGGSGSQPQHF.

This chain links TRBV5-1 with TRBJ1-4; no firm D call. Germline V gene sequence: CDR1 SGHRS, CDR2 YFSETQ. The CDR3 runs 14 residues. Trimming took off 0 bases at V and 7 bases at J, with 10 bases between the two ends. The CDR3 DNA reads TGCGCCAGCAGCTTGGGGAGCGGTGTTGAAAAACTGTTTTTT. It codes for CASSLGSGVEKLFF.

J is TRBJ2-3 and V is TRBV5-3; D might be TRBD2 (6 bases). TRBV5-3 qualifies as an ORF whose function is uncertain. Trimming shortened V by 3 bases and J by 4 bases, and 12 bases separated the two germline ends. This CDR3 comprises 14 residues. The CDR3 loop is CARSSTSHPDTQYF. For the CDR3, the DNA is TGTGCCAGAAGCTCCACTAGCCATCCAGATACGCAGTATTTT.

The CDR3 bases are TGCAGCGTTGGGGACACCAACTACGAGCAGTACTTC. It encodes CSVGDTNYEQYF. V is TRBV29-1 and J is TRBJ2-7; D perhaps matches TRBD1 (6 bases). Germline CDR1 SQVTM, CDR2 ANQGSEA. The V end lost 4 bases, the J end lost 3 bases, and 10 bases lay between the germline ends. The CDR3 extends over 12 amino acids.

The chain couples TRBV10-3 to TRBJ2-2, with 8 bases matching TRBD2. The CDR3 covers 14 residues. V dropped 2 bases and J dropped 6; count of bases not matched to a gene: 2. From germline, CDR1 is ENHRY and CDR2 SYGVKD. The CDR3 nucleotides are TGTGCCATCAGTGAGCGGGGGGGCCCCGGGGAGCTGTTTTTT. Translating it yields CAISERGGPGELFF.

The CDR3 DNA reads as TGTGCCAGCAGCACAGGGGGCTTGGGAGAGACCCAGTACTTC. The encoded protein is CASSTGGLGETQYF. V usage is TRBV6-6 and J usage is TRBJ2-5, with 9 bases matching TRBD1. The CDR3 is 14 residues long. The ends lost 6 bases at V and 4 bases at J; junction bases unmatched: 6. The germline V gene encodes CDR1 MNHNY and CDR2 SVGAGI (reference sequence).

The chain links TRBV5-6 to TRBJ2-3; possible D gene TRBD2, 5 bases. This CDR3 contains 12 residues. Germline V gene sequence: CDR1 SGHDT, CDR2 YYEEEE. Between the trimmed V and J ends, which lost 2 bases and 6 bases, there was a span of 7 bases. The CDR3 nucleotides read TGTGCCAGCAGCTTTGGCGGGGATACGCAGTATTTT. This encodes CASSFGGDTQYF.

The CDR3 is CASSLAGIHEQYF. The CDR3 bases are TGCGCCAGCAGCTTGGCCGGTATCCACGAGCAGTACTTC. V gene TRBV5-1 combines with J gene TRBJ2-7; D gene uncertain. This CDR3 region has 13 residues. CDR1 and CDR2 (germline): SGHRS, YFSETQ. With 0 bases removed from V and 5 bases from J, the gap between germline ends came to 9 bases.

This clone was picked up one time. This chain connects TRBV5-4 to TRBJ1-4; TRBD1 aligns across 7 bases. The V gene's germline CDR1 is SGHNT and CDR2 YYREEE (reference sequence). The CDR3 length is 13 residues. V shed 7 bases, J shed 8 bases, and the junction held 8 bases outside the gene matches. The chain's CDR3 is CASHRDRSEKLFF. The DNA of the CDR3 is TGTGCCAGCCATCGGGACAGAAGCGAAAAACTGTTTTTT.

The chain couples TRBV7-2 to TRBJ1-5; weak D call: TRBD1 (6 bases). Trimming removed 1 base from V and 7 bases from J, with 11 bases in between. The germline gives CDR1 SGHTA, CDR2 FQGNSA. The length of the CDR3 is 14 residues. The CDR3 loop is CASSLVRGGQPQHF. The CDR3 coding sequence is TGTGCCAGCAGCTTAGTGAGGGGGGGACAGCCCCAGCATTTT. The entire variable domain, with the rest obtained from reference TRBV7-2 and TRBJ1-5, is as follows: GAGVSQSPSNKVTEKGKDVELRCDPISGHTALYWYRQSLGQGLEFLIYFQGNSAPDKSGLPSDRFSAERTGGSVSTLTIQRTQQEDSAVYLCASSLVRGGQPQHFGDGTRLSIL.

The chain couples TRBV6-6 to TRBJ1-5, with unresolved D. Trimming removed 4 bases from V and 2 bases from J, with 15 bases in between. This CDR3 comprises 16 residues. CDR1 is MNHNY, CDR2 SVGAGI, per germline (reference sequence). In nucleotides, the CDR3 is TGTGCCAGCAGTTCCCCGGTCAGTCGGGGCAATCAGCCCCAGCATTTT. This codes for CASSSPVSRGNQPQHF.

The chain uses TRBV6-1 and TRBJ1-5; D remains unclear. Trimming stripped 6 bases from V and 1 base from J, with 10 bases between. The CDR3 is 14 amino acids. Germline lookup yields CDR1 MNHNS and CDR2 SASEGT. CDR3 coding DNA: TGTGCCAGCAGGCACAGTGACAGCAATCAGCCCCAGCATTTT. It codes for CASRHSDSNQPQHF.

The V call is TRBV29-1, the J call TRBJ1-1; D is perhaps TRBD1 (5 bases). Germline V CDR1 and CDR2: SQVTM, ANQGSEA. CDR3 length: 13 amino acids. V shed 4 bases and J shed 1 base, with 10 bases lying between them. CDR3: CSVGGRANTEAFF. CDR3 DNA sequence: TGCAGCGTTGGGGGCAGGGCGAACACTGAAGCTTTCTTT.

The chain is built from TRBV6-5 and TRBJ2-3; 8 bases line up with TRBD1. The CDR3 has 15 amino acids. The germline V gene encodes CDR1 MNHEY and CDR2 SVGAGI. Trimming cost V 6 bases and J 2 bases; bases outside gene matches: 7. The DNA of the CDR3 is TGTGCCAGCAGGAGGACAGGGAGACTCACAGATACGCAGTATTTT. Translating gives CASRRTGRLTDTQYF.

V is TRBV5-6 and J is TRBJ2-5; 9 nucleotides line up with TRBD2. The CDR3 consists of 16 residues. J lost 0 bases, V lost 1 base, and 4 bases had no gene match. From germline, CDR1 is SGHDT and CDR2 YYEEEE. The CDR3 DNA sequence: TGTGCCAGCAGCTTGTCCGGACTAGCGCACCAAGAGACCCAGTACTTC. Amino acid sequence: CASSLSGLAHQETQYF.

The rearrangement links TRBV19 to TRBJ1-3; possible D gene TRBD1, 5 bases. The CDR3 runs 16 residues. Trimming stripped 5 bases from V and 0 bases from J, with 14 bases between. Germline assignment: CDR1 LNHDA and CDR2 SQIVND (reference sequence). In nucleotides, the CDR3 is TGTGCCAGTAGTCAACAGGACGGCCTCTCTGGAAACACCATATATTTT. Encoded protein: CASSQQDGLSGNTIYF.

The chain uses TRBV5-1 and TRBJ1-1; the match to TRBD1 covers 7 bases. This CDR3 is built from 13 residues. Looked up from germline, CDR1 is SGHRS and CDR2 is YFSETQ. V lost 5 bases and J lost 6; bases outside the gene matches: 7. The CDR3, as DNA: TGCGCCAGCAGTTATGACAGGGTCTCTGAAGCTTTCTTT. Amino acids: CASSYDRVSEAFF.

The genes are TRBV5-4 and TRBJ2-3; D possibly corresponds to TRBD2 (5 bases). The V end lost 7 bases, the J end lost 1 base, and 16 bases lay between the germline ends. Germline V gene lookup returns CDR1 SGHNT and CDR2 YYREEE (reference sequence). The CDR3 has 15 amino acids. The CDR3 sequence: CASLSARDGTDTQYF. Written as DNA, the CDR3 is TGTGCCAGCCTCTCGGCACGGGATGGCACAGATACGCAGTATTTT.

The chain uses TRBV18 and TRBJ2-5, with a possible D match to TRBD2 (6 bases). Germline V gives CDR1 KGHSH, CDR2 LQKENI. V shed 4 bases and J shed 0 bases, with 15 bases lying between them. This CDR3 comprises 16 residues. The DNA of the CDR3 is TGTGCCAGCTCACGCCTAATAGCGGTACACCAAGAGACCCAGTACTTC. Protein: CASSRLIAVHQETQYF.

This clone was seen only a few times. CDR3 amino acids: CASSKQGGNTEAFF. CDR3 in DNA: TGTGCCAGTAGTAAACAGGGGGGGAACACTGAAGCTTTCTTT. The V gene is TRBV19, the J gene TRBJ1-1; 8 nucleotides line up with TRBD1. The V and J ends lost 4 bases and 1 base, in that order; junction bases with no gene match: 2. The germline gives CDR1 LNHDA, CDR2 SQIVND (reference sequence). This CDR3 comprises 14 residues.

The chain carries TRBV10-1 and TRBJ2-1; D is possibly TRBD1 (6 bases). CDR1 and CDR2 from the germline V gene are WNHNN and SYGVQD (reference sequence). V lost 0 bases, J lost 6 bases, and 24 bases lay in between. This CDR3 has 19 amino acids. The DNA for the CDR3 is TGCGCCAGCAGTGAGTCACCGATCGACTGCGGATTGGGGGCCAATGAGCAGTTCTTC. This gives the protein CASSESPIDCGLGANEQFF.

The sample holds one count of this clone. This sequence joins TRBV25-1 and TRBJ2-5; a possible D gene is TRBD1 (5 bases). The germline V gene encodes CDR1 MGHDK and CDR2 SYGVNS. The CDR3 has 16 residues. V lost 4 bases to trimming and J lost 3 bases, with 18 bases between them. CDR3 bases: TGTGCCAGCAGTGCTACATACGGCAGGGCAGAAGAGACCCAGTACTTC. Amino acids: CASSATYGRAEETQYF.